One and the same sample provided the 19 T cell receptor beta chains below, sequenced in a study of post-analysis software for immune sequencing data. These receptors are not linked to any known antigen. Carried by the TCR beta cDNA libraries were unique molecular identifiers. TCRdb independently ran MiXCR on the PCR reads; one entry per CDR3 protein. The data contain roughly 570,000 distinct CDR3 sequences, under 40% of them singletons. Study-level points and caveats: Higher frequency in patients than in controls was seen for roughly five TRBV segments, with TRBV5-6, TRBV5-1 and TRBV20-1 among them.

The sequenced sample consisted of blood. These receptors all stem from a girl younger than 18 with multiple sclerosis.

This clonotype was seen only a few times. The chain employs TRBV14 and TRBJ2-1; either TRBD1 or TRBD2 may supply D (5 bases each). The CDR3 length is 15 residues. Germline lookup yields CDR1 SGHDN and CDR2 FVKESK. V was pared by 4 bases and J by 6 bases, with 16 bases between. CDR3 sequence (DNA): TGTGCCAGCAGCCGGTTCGGGACCCCGGGCAATGAGCAGTTCTTC. Its translation: CASSRFGTPGNEQFF.

The chain recombines TRBV7-6 with TRBJ1-5; a possible D gene is TRBD1 (6 bases). Germline CDR1 and CDR2: SGHVS and FNYEAQ. The CDR3 covers 15 residues. V lost 5 bases and J lost 6, with 17 bases in between. CDR3 DNA sequence: TGTGCCAGCAGCCTAGGGGGGAATGCCGGTCAGCCCCAGCATTTT. Residues: CASSLGGNAGQPQHF.

This clonotype was detected only a few times. The chain uses TRBV5-1 and TRBJ1-2, with 8 nucleotides matching TRBD1. V lost 4 bases to trimming and J lost 8 bases; unmatched junction nucleotides: 7. Germline loops: CDR1 SGHRS, CDR2 YFSETQ. This CDR3 contains 13 residues. The CDR3 DNA is TGCGCCAGCAGCCCCCAGGGGGCGGAAGGCTACACCTTC. This encodes CASSPQGAEGYTF.

In its sample, this clonotype was seen once. V is TRBV2 and J is TRBJ1-5; TRBD1 matches 8 bases. Per the germline V gene, CDR1 is SNHLY and CDR2 is FYNNEI. The CDR3 contains 15 residues. J lost 5 bases, V lost 3 bases, and 6 bases had no gene match. CDR3 nucleotides: TGTGCCAGCAGTGAGTTAGAGACAGGGGATCAGCCCCAGCATTTT. It specifies CASSELETGDQPQHF.

This clonotype was found a few times. The CDR3, as DNA: TGCGCCAGCAGCCACGAGGGAGGGCTCGGCTACACCTTC. Protein sequence: CASSHEGGLGYTF. J is TRBJ1-2 and V is TRBV4-1; D not resolved. The CDR3 spans 13 residues. The germline V gene encodes CDR1 MGHRA and CDR2 YSYEKL. Trimming took 3 bases from V and 8 from J, leaving 13 bases between them.

The chain couples TRBV7-9 to TRBJ2-4; TRBD1 matches 7 bases. The CDR3 covers 17 residues. Unmatched junction bases numbered 14, after V lost 8 bases and J lost 1 base. Germline V gene sequence: CDR1 SEHNR, CDR2 FQNEAQ (reference sequence). This CDR3 is CASGMGQPLGAKNIQYF. The CDR3, as DNA: TGTGCCAGCGGAATGGGACAGCCTTTAGGGGCCAAAAACATTCAGTACTTC.

This clonotype was found a few times. The rearrangement uses TRBV2 and TRBJ2-1; 11 bases fit TRBD2. Germline-derived CDR1 and CDR2 are SNHLY and FYNNEI. The V and J ends lost 3 bases and 2 bases, in that order; junction bases with no gene match: 6. This CDR3 region has 17 residues. CDR3 nucleotide sequence: TGTGCCAGCAGTGATTCGACTAGCGGGGAACCCTACAATGAGCAGTTCTTC. Protein: CASSDSTSGEPYNEQFF. Supplemented by reference TRBV2 and TRBJ2-1, the full variable domain reads EPEVTQTPSHQVTQMGQEVILRCVPISNHLYFYWYRQILGQKVEFLVSFYNNEISEKSEIFDDQFSVERPDGSNFTLKIRSTKLEDSAMYFCASSDSTSGEPYNEQFFGPGTRLTVL.

This clonotype was seen a handful of times. This chain joins TRBV7-9 and TRBJ2-1; 8 bases agree with TRBD1. Trimming removed 5 bases from V and 2 bases from J; junction bases left unmatched: 5. The length of the CDR3 is 15 residues. Per the germline V gene, CDR1 is SEHNR and CDR2 is FQNEAQ (reference sequence). CDR3 loop: CASSKDRAAYNEQFF. As DNA, the CDR3 is TGTGCCAGCAGCAAGGACAGGGCGGCCTACAATGAGCAGTTCTTC.

The rearrangement uses TRBV28 and TRBJ2-3; D gene ambiguous. This CDR3 comprises 15 residues. Trimming removed 3 bases from V and 1 base from J, with 11 bases in between. Germline CDR1 reads MDHEN; CDR2 reads SYDVKM. The CDR3 is CASSFTLGGTDTQYF. The CDR3 coding sequence is TGTGCCAGCAGTTTCACCCTGGGTGGCACAGATACGCAGTATTTT.

This clonotype turned up a few times. V usage is TRBV5-1 and J usage is TRBJ1-2, with D hard to call. V lost 3 bases and J 4 bases, leaving 13 bases between the germline ends. The CDR3 runs 14 residues. Looked up from germline, CDR1 is SGHRS and CDR2 is YFSETQ. CDR3 DNA: TGCGCCAGCAGCTACGACAACTCGGTCTATGGCTACACCTTC. It translates to CASSYDNSVYGYTF.

This clonotype has a handful of counts. The chain employs TRBV7-2 and TRBJ2-3, with TRBD1 as a possible D gene (5 bases). Germline V CDR1 and CDR2: SGHTA, FQGNSA. The CDR3 length is 15 residues. Trimming took 3 bases from V and 3 from J, leaving 13 bases between them. Here the CDR3 reads CASSFRQTITDTQYF. The CDR3 DNA reads as TGTGCCAGCAGCTTTAGACAGACCATTACAGATACGCAGTATTTT.

V and J are TRBV6-2 or TRBV6-3 and TRBJ1-1; TRBD1 matches 7 bases. With V trimmed by 2 bases and J by 0 bases, 3 bases remained unmatched. The CDR3 runs 15 residues. Germline V gives CDR1 MNHEY, CDR2 SVGEGT. This chain's CDR3 is CASSYTGTVNTEAFF. The CDR3 DNA is TGTGCCAGCAGTTACACAGGGACAGTGAACACTGAAGCTTTCTTT.

In its sample, this clonotype was seen a few times. The V gene is TRBV6-2 or TRBV6-3, the J gene TRBJ2-5; D is ambiguous. This CDR3 has 15 amino acids. V lost 0 bases to trimming and J lost 5 bases, with 13 bases between them. Per germline, CDR1 MNHEY and CDR2 SVGEGT. CDR3 sequence (DNA): TGTGCCAGCAGTTACTCGACGGGCCTCTGGGAGACCCAGTACTTC. Translated: CASSYSTGLWETQYF.

This clonotype was recorded a few times. CDR3 coding DNA: TGTGCCAGCAGCTTTCATGGAGCAACTAATGAAAAACTGTTTTTT. It yields the protein CASSFHGATNEKLFF. The chain couples TRBV7-2 to TRBJ1-4; the D is unclear. The ends were cut back, 3 bases at V and 0 bases at J, with 8 bases in the middle. The length of the CDR3 is 15 residues. Germline V lookup: CDR1 SGHTA, CDR2 FQGNSA.

This clonotype was seen only a few times. The V call is TRBV4-1, the J call TRBJ2-3, with 9 bases lining up with TRBD2. Germline CDR1 and CDR2: MGHRA and YSYEKL. J gave up 4 bases and V 3 bases, and 5 bases lay outside the gene matches. CDR3 length: 15 amino acids. CDR3 sequence (DNA): TGCGCCAGCAGCCAGGGGACTAGCTACCCAGATACGCAGTATTTT. Protein product: CASSQGTSYPDTQYF.

The J gene is TRBJ2-3, the V gene TRBV27, with TRBD2 matching 12 bases. Per the germline V gene, CDR1 is MNHEY and CDR2 is SMNVEV (reference sequence). This CDR3 is 19 amino acids long. The V and J ends lost 3 bases and 3 bases, in that order; junction bases with no gene match: 13. This CDR3 is CASSFSYRASGGVTDTQYF. In DNA, the CDR3 is TGTGCCAGCAGTTTCTCATACCGTGCTAGCGGGGGGGTAACAGATACGCAGTATTTT.

The chain is built from TRBV4-2 and TRBJ2-5, with TRBD2 matching over 8 bases. CDR1 LGHNA and CDR2 YNFKEQ come from the germline V gene. The CDR3 loop spans 17 amino acids. J was trimmed by 0 bases and V by 0 bases; bases with no gene match: 6. DNA of the CDR3: TGTGCCAGCAGCCAAGAAGGGGCGGGGGGATACCAAGAGACCCAGTACTTC. This gives the protein CASSQEGAGGYQETQYF.

For this clonotype: A read error is possible here, since a much larger clone lies one base away. The chain is built from TRBV4-1 and TRBJ2-3; no clear D. V was pared by 4 bases and J by 8 bases, with 22 bases between. The germline V gene encodes CDR1 MGHRA and CDR2 YSYEKL. This CDR3 has 16 amino acids. The CDR3 sequence: CASSPPFARLPSTQYF. CDR3 coding DNA: TGCGCCAGCAGCCCTCCTTTTGCTAGGTTGCCGAGTACGCAGTATTTT.

The V and J genes are TRBV29-1 and TRBJ2-7; 8 positions agree with TRBD1. V lost 4 bases, J lost 5 bases, and 4 bases stayed unmatched. The germline CDR1 and CDR2 sequences are SQVTM and ANQGSEA. CDR3 length: 12 amino acids. In DNA form, the CDR3 reads TGCAGCGTTGCAGGGGGCAGGAACGAGCAGTACTTC. It translates to CSVAGGRNEQYF.